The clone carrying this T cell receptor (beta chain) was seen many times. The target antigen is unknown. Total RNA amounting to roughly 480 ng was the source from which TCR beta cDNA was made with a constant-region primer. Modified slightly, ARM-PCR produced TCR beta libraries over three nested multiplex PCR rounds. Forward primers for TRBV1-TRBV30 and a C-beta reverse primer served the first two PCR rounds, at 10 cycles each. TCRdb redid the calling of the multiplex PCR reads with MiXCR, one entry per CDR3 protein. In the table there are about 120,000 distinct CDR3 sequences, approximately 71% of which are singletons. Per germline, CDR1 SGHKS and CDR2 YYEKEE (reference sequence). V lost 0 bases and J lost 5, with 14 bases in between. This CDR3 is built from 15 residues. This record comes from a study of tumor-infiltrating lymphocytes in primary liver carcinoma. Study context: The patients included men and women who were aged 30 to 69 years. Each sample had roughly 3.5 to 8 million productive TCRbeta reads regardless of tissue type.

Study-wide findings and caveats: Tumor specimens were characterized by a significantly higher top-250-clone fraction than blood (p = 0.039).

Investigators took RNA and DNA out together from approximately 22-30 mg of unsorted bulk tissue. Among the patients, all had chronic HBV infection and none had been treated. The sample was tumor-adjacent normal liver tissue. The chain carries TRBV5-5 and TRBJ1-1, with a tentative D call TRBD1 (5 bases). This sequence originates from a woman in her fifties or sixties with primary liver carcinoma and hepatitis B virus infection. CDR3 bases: TGTGCCAGCAGCTTGGAGGCCAGGGTGTGGACTGAAGCTTTCTTT. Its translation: CASSLEARVWTEAFF. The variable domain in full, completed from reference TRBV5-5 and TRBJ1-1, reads DAGVTQSPTHLIKTRGQQVTLRCSPISGHKSVSWYQQVLGQGPQFIFQYYEKEERGRGNFPDRFSARQFPNYSSELNVNALLLGDSALYLCASSLEARVWTEAFFGQGTRLTVV.